A selection of T cell receptor beta chains follows, all from one sample in a study of regulatory T cells in long-lasting Graves disease. Each CDR3 protein is one row after TCRdb ran MiXCR on the multiplex PCR reads. The table shows 400,000 to 550,000 distinct CDR3 sequences, with 15% to 20% occurring only once. This same sample was also taken into another study, of T cells in Graves' hyperthyroidism and ophthalmopathy.

This specimen consisted of peripheral blood mononuclear cells (PBMCs), obtained at new diagnosis, from a patient treated with antithyroid drugs. Source of these receptors: a woman under 40 with Graves disease. The CDR3 runs from the conserved cysteine through the conserved F or W. Each record gives: V gene, J gene, CDR3 protein.

>TRBV28|TRBJ2-5
CASSLLGGTWTGGQETQYF
>TRBV6-5|TRBJ1-5
CASSYYLGTGQAYQPQHF
>TRBV2|TRBJ1-2
CASKFSRGDGYTF
>TRBV7-2|TRBJ2-1
CASMRTGSYNEQFF
>TRBV6-2/TRBV6-3|TRBJ2-3
CASSHGKKRTRVDTQYF
>TRBV12-3/TRBV12-4|TRBJ2-7
CTRDTYEQYF
>TRBV20-1|TRBJ1-5
CSARSTGQRPQHF
>TRBV13|TRBJ2-1
CASSLVLAEGDEQFF
>TRBV20-1|TRBJ2-7
CSARPKGYYEQYF
>TRBV19|TRBJ2-2
CASSDWTSGNTGELFF
>TRBV3-1|TRBJ2-3
CASSPSDLTDTQYF
>TRBV10-1|TRBJ2-3
CASSALAGADTQYF
>TRBV6-1|TRBJ1-2
CASSEPRANYGYTF
>TRBV2|TRBJ2-5
CASSEWEAGETQYF
>TRBV10-2|TRBJ1-2
CASSEQGAEGYTF
>TRBV20-1|TRBJ1-2
CSASRDRGGDGYTF
>TRBV27|TRBJ2-7
CASSFGGGDEQYF
>TRBV11-2|TRBJ2-1
CASSLGSGTSGKYNEQFF
>TRBV28|TRBJ1-1
CASRGTANTEAFF
>TRBV28|TRBJ2-7
CASSFYQAAAYEQYF
>TRBV29-1|TRBJ1-2
CSVEDPGGRDYGYTF
>TRBV30|TRBJ1-2
CASGLPSNYGYTF
>TRBV18|TRBJ2-7
CASSPGASSYEQYF